This TCR beta chain was identified during a study of T cell repertoires in cytomegalovirus infection. As for the study in general: Matching HLA type and CMV infection were both indicated by public TCR beta signatures. Study results and caveats: In two of eight donors, the top clonotype was HLA-C-restricted CMV-specific. People with CMV and the relevant HLA were identified by cumulative public TCR beta family frequency.

The CDR3 is 14 residues long. CDR1 is DFQATT, CDR2 SNEGSKA, per germline (reference sequence). Trimming stripped 5 bases from V and 5 bases from J, with 16 bases between. TCRdb analysed the reads with MiXCR anew, one entry per CDR3 protein. Of under 300,000 distinct CDR3 sequences listed, about 15% were seen once; the top ten hold approximately 51%. With regard to this clonotype: Its antigen is not identified.

Sequenced sample: CD8+ T cells from PBMCs. The chain couples TRBV20-1 to TRBJ2-1, with D possibly being TRBD1 (7 bases). This clonotype originated in a human donor in good health (CMV status not recorded). Some clones in this sample may be carry-over from other donors' samples. In nucleotides, the CDR3 is TGCAGTGCTCTCAGGGGGGACTGGGACAATGAGCAGTTCTTC. Its protein is CSALRGDWDNEQFF.